Many counts were recorded for the clone carrying this T cell receptor beta chain. Used for diagnoses were clinical symptoms, serum thyroxine and TRAb, thyroid ultrasound and orbital computed tomography. V lost 6 bases, J lost 2 bases, and 8 bases lay in between. Per germline, CDR1 MDHEN and CDR2 SYDVKM. The CDR3 has 12 amino acids. Regions amplified from RNA transcripts were the TCR beta CDR3 regions. The TCR CDR3 first-round RT-PCR relied on the HTBI primer set. TCRdb used MiXCR to reprocess the multiplex PCR reads, holding one entry per CDR3 protein. This sample has a few hundred thousand distinct CDR3 sequences, with more than 15% found just once. This specimen comes from a study of T cells in Graves' hyperthyroidism and ophthalmopathy. Study context: Peripheral blood draws took place at initial diagnosis, ahead of any treatment.

The clonotype was recovered from a woman in her thirties or forties with Graves' ophthalmopathy. The V and J genes are TRBV28 and TRBJ2-7, with D possibly being TRBD1 or TRBD2 (5 bases each). Sequences were obtained from blood. The CDR3 here is CASRSGPYEQYF. The CDR3 DNA follows: TGTGCCAGCAGGTCGGGACCCTACGAGCAGTACTTC.